This note documents a single TCR beta chain sequence. The data derive from a study of shared clonotypes between healthy human individuals. The CDR3 length is 16 residues. Germline values: CDR1 SGDLS, CDR2 YYNGEE. The V and J ends lost 0 bases and 2 bases, in that order; junction bases with no gene match: 8. Assay used: immunoSEQ multiplex PCR; TCRdb lists only in-frame clones, some missing. Found here are some 2,000,000 clones, about 94% of them singletons; the top ten hold roughly 0.13%. The sequence derives from a man aged 18 to 30 in good health. What was sequenced was naive CD4+ T cells sorted from blood. The subset was: CD45RA+ positively selected. The J gene is TRBJ2-7, the V gene TRBV9; 7 bases are shared with TRBD2. This CDR3 is CASSVDPGGGTYEQYF. Written as DNA, the CDR3 is TGTGCCAGCAGCGTAGATCCTGGCGGGGGAACCTACGAGCAGTACTTC.